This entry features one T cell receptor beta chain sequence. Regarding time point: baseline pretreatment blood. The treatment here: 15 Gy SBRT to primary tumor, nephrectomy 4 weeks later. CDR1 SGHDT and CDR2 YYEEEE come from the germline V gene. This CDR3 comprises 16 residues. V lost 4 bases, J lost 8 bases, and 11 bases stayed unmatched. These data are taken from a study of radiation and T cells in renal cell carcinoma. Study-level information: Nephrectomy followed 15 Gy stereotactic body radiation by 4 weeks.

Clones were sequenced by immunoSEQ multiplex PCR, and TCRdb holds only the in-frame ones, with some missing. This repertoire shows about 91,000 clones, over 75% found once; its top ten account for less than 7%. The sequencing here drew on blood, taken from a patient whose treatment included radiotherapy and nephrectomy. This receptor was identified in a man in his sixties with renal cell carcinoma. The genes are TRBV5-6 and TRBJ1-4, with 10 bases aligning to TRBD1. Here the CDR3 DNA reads TGTGCCAGCAGCAGAAGAGGGACAGGGGAACAGGAAAAACTGTTTTTT. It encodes CASSRRGTGEQEKLFF.